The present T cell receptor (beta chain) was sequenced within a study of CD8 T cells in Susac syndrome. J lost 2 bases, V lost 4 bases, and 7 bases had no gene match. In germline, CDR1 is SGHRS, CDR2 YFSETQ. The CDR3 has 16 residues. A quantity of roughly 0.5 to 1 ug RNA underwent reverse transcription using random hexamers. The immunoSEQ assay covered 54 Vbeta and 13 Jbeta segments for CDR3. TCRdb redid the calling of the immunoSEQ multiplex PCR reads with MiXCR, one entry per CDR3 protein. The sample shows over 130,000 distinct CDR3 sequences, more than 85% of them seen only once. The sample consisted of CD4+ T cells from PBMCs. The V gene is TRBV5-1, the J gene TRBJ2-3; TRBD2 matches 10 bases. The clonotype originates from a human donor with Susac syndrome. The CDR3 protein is CASSQDLAGVTDTQYF. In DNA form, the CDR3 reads TGCGCCAGCAGCCAAGACCTAGCGGGGGTCACAGATACGCAGTATTTT.